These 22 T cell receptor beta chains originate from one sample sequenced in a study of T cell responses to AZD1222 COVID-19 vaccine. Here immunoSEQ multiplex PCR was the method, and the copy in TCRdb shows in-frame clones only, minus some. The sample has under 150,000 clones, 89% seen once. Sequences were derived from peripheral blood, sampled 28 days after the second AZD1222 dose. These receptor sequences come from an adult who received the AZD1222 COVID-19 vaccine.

The CDR3 region is CASSVGLQGGTDTQYF. In nucleotides, the CDR3 is TGTGCCAGCAGCGTAGGGCTTCAGGGCGGGACAGATACGCAGTATTTT. The rearrangement joins TRBV9 to TRBJ2-3; D is tentatively TRBD1 or TRBD2 (5 bases each). The CDR3 totals 16 residues. V lost 0 bases and J 3 bases, leaving 14 bases between the germline ends. Per germline, CDR1 SGDLS and CDR2 YYNGEE.

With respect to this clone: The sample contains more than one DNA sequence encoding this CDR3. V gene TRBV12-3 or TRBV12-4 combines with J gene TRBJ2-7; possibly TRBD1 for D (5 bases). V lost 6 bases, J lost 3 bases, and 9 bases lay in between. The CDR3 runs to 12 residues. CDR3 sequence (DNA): TGTGCCAGCAGCCCCGACAGCTACGAGCAGTACTTC. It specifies CASSPDSYEQYF.

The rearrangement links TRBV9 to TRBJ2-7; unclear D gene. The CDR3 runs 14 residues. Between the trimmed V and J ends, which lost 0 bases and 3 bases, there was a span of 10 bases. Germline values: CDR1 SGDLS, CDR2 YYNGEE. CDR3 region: CASSVGGENYEQYF. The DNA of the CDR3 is TGTGCCAGCAGCGTAGGAGGTGAGAACTACGAGCAGTACTTC.

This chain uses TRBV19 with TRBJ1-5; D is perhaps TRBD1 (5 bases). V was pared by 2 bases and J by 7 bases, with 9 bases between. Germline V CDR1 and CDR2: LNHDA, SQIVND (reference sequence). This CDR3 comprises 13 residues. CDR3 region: CASSILGDQPQHF. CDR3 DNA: TGTGCCAGTAGTATATTAGGGGACCAGCCCCAGCATTTT.

The CDR3 bases are TGTGCCAGCAGTGCTGGGGGGAGGGAAGAGACCCAGTACTTC. Its protein is CASSAGGREETQYF. The chain recombines TRBV27 with TRBJ2-5; 7 nucleotides line up with TRBD2. Germline V gives CDR1 MNHEY, CDR2 SMNVEV (reference sequence). The CDR3 length is 14 residues. The trim removed 5 bases at V and 3 bases at J, leaving 6 bases unmatched.

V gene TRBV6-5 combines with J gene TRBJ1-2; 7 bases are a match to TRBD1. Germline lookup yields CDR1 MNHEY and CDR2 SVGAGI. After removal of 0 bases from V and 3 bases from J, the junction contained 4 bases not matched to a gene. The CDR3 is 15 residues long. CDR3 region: CASSYSEGAYYGYTF. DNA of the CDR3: TGTGCCAGCAGTTACTCGGAGGGGGCTTACTATGGCTACACCTTC.

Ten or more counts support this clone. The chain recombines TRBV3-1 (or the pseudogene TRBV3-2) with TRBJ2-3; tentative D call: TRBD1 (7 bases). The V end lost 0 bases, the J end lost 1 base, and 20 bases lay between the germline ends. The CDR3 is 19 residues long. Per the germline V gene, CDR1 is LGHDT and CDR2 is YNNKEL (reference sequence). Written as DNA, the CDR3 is TGTGCCAGCAGCCAAGATTCTGGCAGGGGGGTCGAAGGCACAGATACGCAGTATTTT. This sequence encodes CASSQDSGRGVEGTDTQYF.

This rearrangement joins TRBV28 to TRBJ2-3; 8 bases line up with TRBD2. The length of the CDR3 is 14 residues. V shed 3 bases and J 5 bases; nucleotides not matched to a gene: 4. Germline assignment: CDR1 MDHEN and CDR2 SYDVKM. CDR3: CASSFAGGVDTQYF. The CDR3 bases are TGTGCCAGCAGTTTCGCGGGGGGCGTAGATACGCAGTATTTT.

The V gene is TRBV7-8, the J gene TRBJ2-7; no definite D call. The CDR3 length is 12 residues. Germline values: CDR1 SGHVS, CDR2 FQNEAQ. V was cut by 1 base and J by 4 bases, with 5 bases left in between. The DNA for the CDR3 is TGTGCCAGCAGCTTAGGGTGGTACGAGCAGTACTTC. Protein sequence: CASSLGWYEQYF.

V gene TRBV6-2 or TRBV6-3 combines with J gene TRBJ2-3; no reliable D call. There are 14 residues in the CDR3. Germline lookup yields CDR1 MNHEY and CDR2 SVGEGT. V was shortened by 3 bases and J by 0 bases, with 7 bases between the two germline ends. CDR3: CASSYSTSTDTQYF. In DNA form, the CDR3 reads TGTGCCAGCAGTTATTCTACTAGCACAGATACGCAGTATTTT.

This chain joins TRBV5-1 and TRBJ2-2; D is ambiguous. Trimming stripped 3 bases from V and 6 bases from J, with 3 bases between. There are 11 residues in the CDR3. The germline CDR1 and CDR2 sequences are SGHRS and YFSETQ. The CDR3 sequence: CASSYPGELFF. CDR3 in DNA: TGCGCCAGCAGCTATCCCGGGGAGCTGTTTTTT. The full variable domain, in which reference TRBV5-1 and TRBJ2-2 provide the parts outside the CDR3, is KAGVTQTPRYLIKTRGQQVTLSCSPISGHRSVSWYQQTPGQGLQFLFEYFSETQRNKGNFPGRFSGRQFSNSRSEMNVSTLELGDSALYLCASSYPGELFFGEGSRLTVL.

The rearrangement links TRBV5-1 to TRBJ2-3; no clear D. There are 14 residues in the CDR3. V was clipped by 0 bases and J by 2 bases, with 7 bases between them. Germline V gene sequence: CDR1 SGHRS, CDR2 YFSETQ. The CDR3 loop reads CASSLGTVTDTQYF. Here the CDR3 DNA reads TGCGCCAGCAGCTTGGGAACGGTCACAGATACGCAGTATTTT.

The CDR3 region is CASSFDRDGNTIYF. The CDR3 DNA reads as TGTGCCAGCAGCTTCGACAGGGACGGAAACACCATATATTTT. The chain is built from TRBV7-2 and TRBJ1-3; 7 bases map to TRBD1. This CDR3 spans 14 amino acids. V shed 3 bases and J 4 bases; nucleotides not matched to a gene: 3. Germline loops: CDR1 SGHTA, CDR2 FQGNSA.

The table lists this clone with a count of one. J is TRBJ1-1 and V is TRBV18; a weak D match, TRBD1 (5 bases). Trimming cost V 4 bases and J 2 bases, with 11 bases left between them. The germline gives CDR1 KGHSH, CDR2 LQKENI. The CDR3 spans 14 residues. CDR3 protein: CASSLRTPNTEAFF. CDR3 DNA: TGTGCCAGCTCACTTAGGACACCCAACACTGAAGCTTTCTTT.

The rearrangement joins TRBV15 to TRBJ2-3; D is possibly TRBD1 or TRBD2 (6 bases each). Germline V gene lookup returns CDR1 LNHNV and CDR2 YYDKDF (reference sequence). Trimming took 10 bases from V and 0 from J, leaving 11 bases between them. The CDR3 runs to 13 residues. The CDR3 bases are TGTGCCATCGGGGGCCCTAGCACAGATACGCAGTATTTT. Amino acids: CAIGGPSTDTQYF. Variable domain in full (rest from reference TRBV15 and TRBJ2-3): DAMVIQNPRYQVTQFGKPVTLSCSQTLNHNVMYWYQQKSSQAPKLLFHYYDKDFNNEADTPDNFQSRRPNTSFCFLDIRSPGLGDTAMYLCAIGGPSTDTQYFGPGTRLTVL.

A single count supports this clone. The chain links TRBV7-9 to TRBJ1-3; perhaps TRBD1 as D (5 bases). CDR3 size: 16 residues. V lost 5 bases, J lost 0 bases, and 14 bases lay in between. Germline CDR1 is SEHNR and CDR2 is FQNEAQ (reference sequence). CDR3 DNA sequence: TGTGCCAGCAGCCTCGGGGGACCGAACTCTGGAAACACCATATATTTT. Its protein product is CASSLGGPNSGNTIYF.

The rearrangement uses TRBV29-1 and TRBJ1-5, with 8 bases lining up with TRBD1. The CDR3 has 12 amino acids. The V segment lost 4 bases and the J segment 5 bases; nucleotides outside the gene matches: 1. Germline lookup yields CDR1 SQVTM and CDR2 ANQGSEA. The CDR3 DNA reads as TGCAGCGTTGCACAGGGGGATCAGCCCCAGCATTTT. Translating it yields CSVAQGDQPQHF.

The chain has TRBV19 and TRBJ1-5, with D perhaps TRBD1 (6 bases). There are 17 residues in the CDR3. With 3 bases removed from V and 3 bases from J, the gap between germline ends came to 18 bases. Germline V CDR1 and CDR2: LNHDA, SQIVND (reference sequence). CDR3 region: CASSIRDTFFTNQPQHF. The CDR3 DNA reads TGTGCCAGTAGTATTAGGGACACCTTTTTTACCAATCAGCCCCAGCATTTT.

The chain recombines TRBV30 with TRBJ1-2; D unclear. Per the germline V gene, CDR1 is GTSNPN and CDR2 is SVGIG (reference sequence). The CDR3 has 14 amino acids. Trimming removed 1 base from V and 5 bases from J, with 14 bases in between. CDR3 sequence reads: CAWSGPRIWYGYTF. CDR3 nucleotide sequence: TGTGCCTGGAGTGGCCCCCGAATTTGGTATGGCTACACCTTC.

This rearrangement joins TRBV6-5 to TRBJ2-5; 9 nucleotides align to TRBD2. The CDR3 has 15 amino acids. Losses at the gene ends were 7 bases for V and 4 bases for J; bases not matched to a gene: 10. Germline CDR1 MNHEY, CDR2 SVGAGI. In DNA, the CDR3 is TGTGCCAGCAAGCTACTAGCGGGCGGCGGAGAGACCCAGTACTTC. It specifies CASKLLAGGGETQYF.

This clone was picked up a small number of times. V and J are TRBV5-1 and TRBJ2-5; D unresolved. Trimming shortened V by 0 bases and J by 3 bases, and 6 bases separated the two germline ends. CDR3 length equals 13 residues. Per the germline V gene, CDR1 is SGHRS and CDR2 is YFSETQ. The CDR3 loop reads CASSLGVEETQYF. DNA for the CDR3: TGCGCCAGCAGCTTGGGTGTCGAAGAGACCCAGTACTTC. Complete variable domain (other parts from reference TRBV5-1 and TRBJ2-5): KAGVTQTPRYLIKTRGQQVTLSCSPISGHRSVSWYQQTPGQGLQFLFEYFSETQRNKGNFPGRFSGRQFSNSRSEMNVSTLELGDSALYLCASSLGVEETQYFGPGTRLLVL.

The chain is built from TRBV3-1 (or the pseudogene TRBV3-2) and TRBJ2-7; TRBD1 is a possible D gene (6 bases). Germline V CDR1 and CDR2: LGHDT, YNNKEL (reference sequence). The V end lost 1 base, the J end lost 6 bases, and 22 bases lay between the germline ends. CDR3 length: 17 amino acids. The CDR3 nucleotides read TGTGCCAGCAGCCAAGCCCTTAGCATGGGGGCTGGAGGCGAGCAGTACTTC. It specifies CASSQALSMGAGGEQYF.